This T cell receptor beta chain was captured in a study of technical replicates of blood from a handful of donors. Germline V gene sequence: CDR1 GTSNPN, CDR2 SVGIG (reference sequence). V gave up 2 bases and J gave up 8 bases, with 9 bases separating them. The CDR3 is 12 amino acids. Measured with immunoSEQ multiplex PCR; TCRdb has only the in-frame clones, and not every one. The sample includes about 79,000 clones, more than 85% of them seen just once. The genes are TRBV30 and TRBJ1-4; no clear D. The sequenced material came from T cells isolated from PBMCs. The receptor was derived from a human donor in good health. Some clones in this sample may be carry-over from other donors' samples. CDR3 residues: CAWSLMGEKLFF. The DNA of the CDR3 is TGTGCCTGGAGTCTTATGGGCGAAAAACTGTTTTTT.